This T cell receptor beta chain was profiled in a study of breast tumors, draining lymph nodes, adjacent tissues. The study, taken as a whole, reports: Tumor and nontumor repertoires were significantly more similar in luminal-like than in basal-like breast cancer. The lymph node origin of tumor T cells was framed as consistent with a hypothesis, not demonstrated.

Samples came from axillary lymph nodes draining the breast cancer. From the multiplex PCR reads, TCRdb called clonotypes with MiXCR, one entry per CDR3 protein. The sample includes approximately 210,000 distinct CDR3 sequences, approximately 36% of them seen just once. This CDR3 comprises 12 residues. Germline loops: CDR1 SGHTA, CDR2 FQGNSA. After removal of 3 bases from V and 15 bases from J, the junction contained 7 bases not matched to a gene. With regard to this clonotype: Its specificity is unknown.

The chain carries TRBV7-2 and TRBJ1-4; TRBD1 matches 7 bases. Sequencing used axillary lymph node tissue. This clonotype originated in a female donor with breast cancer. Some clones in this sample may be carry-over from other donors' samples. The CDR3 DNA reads TGTGCCAGCAGCTTGGGAGGGACAGCTTTGTTTTTT. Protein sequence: CASSLGGTALFF.